This entry lists 32 T cell receptor beta chains sequenced from one sample in a study of OX40 agonist ivuxolimab in advanced cancers. The protocol was immunoSEQ multiplex PCR, while the TCRdb copy is restricted to in-frame clones and leaves out a portion. The sample includes about 26,000 clones, around four fifths of them seen just once. The source was CD4+ or CD8+ T cells sorted from blood, collected in a trial of the OX40 agonist ivuxolimab. These receptor sequences come from an adult with an advanced solid tumor such as melanoma, head and neck, liver or kidney cancer.

CDR3 DNA sequence: TGCAGCGTCGGGACAGGGTATGGTGAAGCTTTCTTT. It yields the protein CSVGTGYGEAFF. The gene calls are TRBV29-1 and TRBJ1-1, with 9 bases fitting TRBD1. Germline CDR1 reads SQVTM; CDR2 reads ANQGSEA. CDR3 length: 12 amino acids. J lost 7 bases, V lost 6 bases, and 6 bases had no gene match.

The gene calls are TRBV4-3 and TRBJ2-7; 11 bases fit TRBD2. CDR3 size: 15 residues. Germline lookup yields CDR1 LGHNA and CDR2 YSLEER. J gave up 4 bases and V 1 base, and 3 bases lay outside the gene matches. CDR3 in amino acids: CASSQATSGSYEQYF. The CDR3, as DNA: TGCGCCAGCAGCCAAGCCACTAGCGGGAGTTACGAGCAGTACTTC.

The chain carries TRBV12-5 and TRBJ2-7; D may correspond to TRBD1 or TRBD2 (5 bases each). CDR1 and CDR2 (germline): LGHNT, FRNRAP. The CDR3 spans 17 residues. Trimming pared 2 bases from V and 4 bases from J, leaving 21 bases between. CDR3: CASGLYPRDPEGYEQYF. The CDR3, as DNA: TGTGCTAGTGGTTTGTACCCCCGGGACCCCGAGGGTTACGAGCAGTACTTC.

V is TRBV4-3 and J is TRBJ1-1; a weak D match, TRBD1 (5 bases). Per the germline V gene, CDR1 is LGHNA and CDR2 is YSLEER. The CDR3 length is 14 residues. V shed 4 bases and J shed 1 base, with 10 bases lying between them. CDR3 DNA sequence: TGCGCCAGCAGCCCGACGACAGCGAACACTGAAGCTTTCTTT. Translated, it gives CASSPTTANTEAFF.

This clone was counted once. J is TRBJ1-3 and V is TRBV5-3; no definite D call. TRBV5-3 carries the ORF label, with uncertain function. The length of the CDR3 is 10 residues. V gave up 3 bases and J gave up 10 bases, with 5 bases separating them. The CDR3 is CARSSPTIYF. CDR3 DNA sequence: TGTGCCAGAAGCTCCCCAACCATATATTTT.

V gene TRBV11-2 combines with J gene TRBJ2-7, with 12 nucleotides matching TRBD2. From germline, CDR1 is SGHAT and CDR2 FQNNGV. The ends lost 5 bases at V and 0 bases at J; junction bases unmatched: 8. CDR3 length equals 17 residues. CDR3 protein: CASSPPGLAGVSYEQYF. The CDR3 DNA reads as TGTGCCAGCAGCCCCCCGGGACTAGCGGGCGTCTCCTACGAGCAGTACTTC. Full variable domain (missing parts from reference TRBV11-2 and TRBJ2-7): EAGVAQSPRYKIIEKRQSVAFWCNPISGHATLYWYQQILGQGPKLLIQFQNNGVVDDSQLPKDRFSAERLKGVDSTLKIQPAKLEDSAVYLCASSPPGLAGVSYEQYFGPGTRLTVT.

The genes are TRBV9 and TRBJ2-5; no clear D. CDR3 length: 13 amino acids. V gave up 3 bases and J gave up 3 bases, with 9 bases separating them. Germline V lookup: CDR1 SGDLS, CDR2 YYNGEE. The CDR3 sequence is CASSGLGKETQYF. The CDR3 DNA reads TGTGCCAGCAGCGGGCTGGGGAAAGAGACCCAGTACTTC. The complete variable domain, with remaining parts taken from reference TRBV9 and TRBJ2-5, reads DSGVTQTPKHLITATGQRVTLRCSPRSGDLSVYWYQQSLDQGLQFLIQYYNGEERAKGNILERFSAQQFPDLHSELNLSSLELGDSALYFCASSGLGKETQYFGPGTRLLVL.

This chain connects TRBV9 to TRBJ2-7, with TRBD1 as a possible D gene (6 bases). The CDR3 extends over 15 amino acids. The V and J ends lost 0 bases and 5 bases respectively, with 15 bases between them. Germline V gives CDR1 SGDLS, CDR2 YYNGEE. Here the CDR3 reads CASSVEARGNDEQYF. In DNA, the CDR3 is TGTGCCAGCAGCGTAGAGGCCAGGGGAAACGACGAGCAGTACTTC.

The chain has TRBV4-1 and TRBJ2-5, with TRBD1 as a possible D gene (5 bases). The V and J ends lost 4 bases and 5 bases respectively, with 17 bases between them. This CDR3 contains 15 residues. CDR1 and CDR2 from the germline V gene are MGHRA and YSYEKL. CDR3 coding DNA: TGCGCCAGCAGCCCAAGGGCACAGGCGGTGGAGACCCAGTACTTC. Amino acids: CASSPRAQAVETQYF.

A single count supports this clone. The chain employs TRBV9 and TRBJ2-3, with 8 bases that match TRBD2. This CDR3 comprises 15 residues. The germline gives CDR1 SGDLS, CDR2 YYNGEE. Germline trimming cut 0 bases from V and 6 bases from J; bases unmatched to any gene: 6. The CDR3 DNA is TGTGCCAGCAGCGTAGAGCGGGAGTATGCGGATACGCAGTATTTT. This gives the protein CASSVEREYADTQYF.

V usage is TRBV6-5 and J usage is TRBJ1-3; TRBD1 might be the D (5 bases). Between the trimmed V and J ends, which lost 2 bases and 2 bases, there was a span of 7 bases. Germline-derived CDR1 and CDR2 are MNHEY and SVGAGI. CDR3 length equals 14 residues. The CDR3 loop reads CASSYMGAGNTIYF. CDR3 nucleotide sequence: TGTGCCAGCAGTTACATGGGGGCTGGAAACACCATATATTTT.

The chain recombines TRBV19 with TRBJ2-1; 8 bases match TRBD2. Germline assignment: CDR1 LNHDA and CDR2 SQIVND (reference sequence). The CDR3 consists of 16 residues. Unmatched junction bases numbered 5, after V lost 3 bases and J lost 1 base. As DNA, the CDR3 is TGTGCCAGTAGTATGACGGCGGGGGGTTCCTACAATGAGCAGTTCTTC. Translation gives CASSMTAGGSYNEQFF.

The V and J genes are TRBV6-5 and TRBJ2-7; TRBD1 might be the D (6 bases). The CDR3 totals 15 residues. Germline values: CDR1 MNHEY, CDR2 SVGAGI. With 2 bases removed from V and 2 bases from J, the gap between germline ends came to 13 bases. CDR3: CASSYRTGLTYEQYF. CDR3 nucleotides: TGTGCCAGCAGTTACAGAACAGGGCTCACCTACGAGCAGTACTTC.

The genes are TRBV10-3 and TRBJ2-2, with D uncertain. This CDR3 region has 16 residues. The V end lost 2 bases, the J end lost 3 bases, and 13 bases lay between the germline ends. CDR1 is ENHRY, CDR2 SYGVKD, per germline. For the CDR3, the DNA is TGTGCCATCAGTGAGACCAGCACAACCTACACCGGGGAGCTGTTTTTT. This sequence encodes CAISETSTTYTGELFF.

J is TRBJ2-1 and V is TRBV9, with D tentatively TRBD1 (5 bases). This CDR3 is 14 amino acids long. The germline CDR1 and CDR2 sequences are SGDLS and YYNGEE. V was trimmed by 2 bases and J by 6 bases, leaving 12 bases between them. CDR3 sequence: CASSVGVQGNEQFF. The CDR3 nucleotides are TGTGCCAGCAGCGTTGGAGTCCAGGGCAATGAGCAGTTCTTC.

The chain joins TRBV7-3 to TRBJ1-2; D remains unclear. In germline, CDR1 is SGHTA, CDR2 FQGTGA. V lost 0 bases to trimming and J lost 7 bases, with 9 bases between them. The CDR3 is 13 amino acids. This chain's CDR3 is CASSLTGESGYTF. The CDR3 region has the DNA TGTGCCAGCAGCTTAACTGGCGAAAGTGGCTACACCTTC.

By share, this clone ranks as medium-sized (0.01 to 0.1%). This chain links TRBV4-1 with TRBJ2-3; D ambiguous. V was trimmed by 0 bases and J by 4 bases, leaving 5 bases between them. CDR3 size: 13 residues. CDR1 and CDR2 from the germline V gene are MGHRA and YSYEKL. Written as DNA, the CDR3 is TGCGCCAGCAGCCAAGATACGTCAGATACGCAGTATTTT. It yields the protein CASSQDTSDTQYF.

The chain combines TRBV29-1 with TRBJ1-2, with D hard to call. CDR1 and CDR2 from the germline V gene are SQVTM and ANQGSEA. This CDR3 contains 14 residues. Trimming took 0 bases from V and 2 from J, leaving 10 bases between them. CDR3 DNA: TGCAGCGTTGAAGAGCCAGGTTCGAACTATGGCTACACCTTC. Translating it yields CSVEEPGSNYGYTF.

Only a few counts were recorded for this clone. The chain carries TRBV6-1 and TRBJ2-7; the match to TRBD2 covers 9 bases. CDR1 is MNHNS and CDR2 is SASEGT in the germline V gene. V lost 5 bases, J lost 7 bases, and 12 bases stayed unmatched. The CDR3 is 15 amino acids. The chain's CDR3 is CASSPGVAGAGEQYF. CDR3 sequence (DNA): TGTGCCAGCAGTCCAGGGGTAGCGGGGGCAGGGGAGCAGTACTTC.

This clone is categorized as medium-sized. The chain joins TRBV4-1 to TRBJ1-1; 7 bases align to TRBD1. V was pared by 5 bases and J by 5 bases, with 8 bases of the junction left unmatched. This CDR3 is built from 14 residues. In germline, CDR1 is MGHRA, CDR2 YSYEKL. The DNA of the CDR3 is TGCGCCAGCAGCTATCAGGGGGGGAAAACTGAAGCTTTCTTT. This encodes CASSYQGGKTEAFF.

This chain joins TRBV29-1 and TRBJ2-1; D uncertain. This CDR3 has 13 residues. V was trimmed by 3 bases and J by 1 base, leaving 7 bases between them. Germline V gene lookup returns CDR1 SQVTM and CDR2 ANQGSEA. The CDR3 region has the DNA TGCAGCGTTGATTGGGGATCCTACAATGAGCAGTTCTTC. Translated, it gives CSVDWGSYNEQFF.

The V call is TRBV23-1, the J call TRBJ1-1, with D unresolved. TRBV23-1 qualifies as an ORF whose function is uncertain. Deletions cut 2 bases from V and 2 bases from J, with 15 bases between. The CDR3 spans 16 residues. The CDR3 DNA is TGCGCCAGCAGTCAAGTGGATTCGAGGGATAACACTGAAGCTTTCTTT. Its translation is CASSQVDSRDNTEAFF.

The chain joins TRBV4-2 to TRBJ2-3; D is uncertain. CDR1 is LGHNA, CDR2 YNFKEQ, per germline. The germline V and J ends were trimmed by 4 bases and 1 base, with 6 bases remaining between them. The CDR3 loop spans 13 amino acids. CDR3 residues: CASSPWGTDTQYF. The CDR3 DNA reads as TGTGCCAGCAGCCCCTGGGGCACAGATACGCAGTATTTT.

J is TRBJ2-1 and V is TRBV5-4; perhaps D is TRBD1 or TRBD2 (6 bases each). Trimming cost V 1 base and J 7 bases, with 9 bases left between them. The CDR3 has 13 residues. Germline V gives CDR1 SGHNT, CDR2 YYREEE (reference sequence). Here the CDR3 reads CASSLRGANEQFF. The CDR3 region has the DNA TGTGCCAGCAGCTTGAGGGGGGCAAATGAGCAGTTCTTC.

The chain is built from TRBV2 and TRBJ1-5; D remains ambiguous. The germline CDR1 and CDR2 sequences are SNHLY and FYNNEI. This CDR3 is built from 15 residues. The V gene lost 0 bases and the J gene lost 1 base, with 7 bases spanning the gap. The CDR3 protein is CASSEAGASNQPQHF. The CDR3 nucleotides are TGTGCCAGCAGTGAAGCGGGAGCGAGCAATCAGCCCCAGCATTTT.

This clone showed up just once. V usage is TRBV4-2 and J usage is TRBJ2-2, with 8 bases identical to TRBD2. Trimming removed 8 bases from V and 8 bases from J; junction bases left unmatched: 16. Germline assignment: CDR1 LGHNA and CDR2 YNFKEQ. The CDR3 is made up of 16 amino acids. The CDR3 spells CASSQVAGGGSGELFF. CDR3 nucleotides: TGTGCCAGCTCCCAGGTGGCGGGGGGAGGTAGTGGGGAGCTGTTTTTT.

The gene calls are TRBV6-1 and TRBJ2-4, with 7 bases that match TRBD1. CDR3 length equals 16 residues. V dropped 4 bases and J dropped 1; count of bases not matched to a gene: 7. Germline V lookup: CDR1 MNHNS, CDR2 SASEGT. CDR3 sequence: CASSGTDRDAKNIQYF. The CDR3 region has the DNA TGTGCCAGCAGTGGAACCGACAGGGACGCCAAAAACATTCAGTACTTC.

The V and J genes are TRBV7-2 and TRBJ2-3, with 8 bases lining up with TRBD2. CDR3 length: 16 amino acids. Germline CDR1 reads SGHTA; CDR2 reads FQGNSA. Trimming removed 2 bases from V and 0 bases from J; junction bases left unmatched: 4. DNA of the CDR3: TGTGCCAGCAGCTTACTTCCTAGCGGGAGCACAGATACGCAGTATTTT. This codes for CASSLLPSGSTDTQYF.

The chain combines TRBV9 with TRBJ2-1; D is possibly TRBD1 (5 bases). CDR3 size: 13 residues. The V gene lost 4 bases and the J gene lost 4 bases, with 9 bases spanning the gap. Germline loops: CDR1 SGDLS, CDR2 YYNGEE. DNA for the CDR3: TGTGCCAGCAGCTGGACACCTTACAATGAGCAGTTCTTC. Translating it yields CASSWTPYNEQFF.

The rearrangement links TRBV19 to TRBJ2-6; D gene ambiguous. The CDR3 totals 17 residues. The V gene lost 0 bases and the J gene lost 0 bases, with 9 bases spanning the gap. Looked up from germline, CDR1 is LNHDA and CDR2 is SQIVND (reference sequence). The CDR3 sequence: CASSIDGILSGANVLTF. The CDR3 coding sequence is TGTGCCAGTAGTATAGATGGGATTCTCTCTGGGGCCAACGTCCTGACTTTC.

The CDR3 loop reads CASSQVANGYTF. CDR3 sequence (DNA): TGCGCCAGCAGCCAAGTCGCAAATGGCTACACCTTC. This sequence joins TRBV4-1 and TRBJ1-2; D not certain. The CDR3 covers 12 residues. Between the trimmed V and J ends, which lost 1 base and 6 bases, there was a span of 6 bases. The germline CDR1 and CDR2 sequences are MGHRA and YSYEKL.

CDR3 nucleotides: TGCGCCAGCAGCCAAGAGGGGGGGACAGGGGGATCCTACGAGCAGTACTTC. Its protein is CASSQEGGTGGSYEQYF. V and J are TRBV4-1 and TRBJ2-5; the match to TRBD1 covers 11 bases. The J call may be wrong; the DNA end is better matched by TRBJ2-7. The germline gives CDR1 MGHRA, CDR2 YSYEKL. The CDR3 sequence is 17 residues long.